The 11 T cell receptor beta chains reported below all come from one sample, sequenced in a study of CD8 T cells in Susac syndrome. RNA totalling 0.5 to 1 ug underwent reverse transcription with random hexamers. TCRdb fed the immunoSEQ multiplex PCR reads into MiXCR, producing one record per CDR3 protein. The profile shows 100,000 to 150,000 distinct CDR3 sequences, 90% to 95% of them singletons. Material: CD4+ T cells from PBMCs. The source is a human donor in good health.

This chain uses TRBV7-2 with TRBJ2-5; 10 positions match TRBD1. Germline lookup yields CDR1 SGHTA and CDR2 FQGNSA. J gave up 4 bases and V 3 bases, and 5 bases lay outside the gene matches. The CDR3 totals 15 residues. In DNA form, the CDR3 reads TGTGCCAGCAGCTTGGCTCGACAGGGGGCAGAGACCCAGTACTTC. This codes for CASSLARQGAETQYF.

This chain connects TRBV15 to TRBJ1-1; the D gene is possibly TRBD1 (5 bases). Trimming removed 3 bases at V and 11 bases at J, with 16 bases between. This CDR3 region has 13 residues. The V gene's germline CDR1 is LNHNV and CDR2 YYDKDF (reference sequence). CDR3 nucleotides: TGTGCCACCAGCAGGGGACGGCTATTCGAGGCTTTCTTT. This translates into CATSRGRLFEAFF.

In nucleotides, the CDR3 is TGTGCCAGCAGCTTATCGCGGCTATCCACAGATACGCAGTATTTT. Protein sequence: CASSLSRLSTDTQYF. The rearrangement joins TRBV11-2 to TRBJ2-3, with no clear D. This CDR3 spans 15 amino acids. Trimming left V 2 bases short and J 2 bases short, with 11 bases between. The germline V gene has CDR1 SGHAT and CDR2 FQNNGV. Full variable domain (missing parts from reference TRBV11-2 and TRBJ2-3): EAGVAQSPRYKIIEKRQSVAFWCNPISGHATLYWYQQILGQGPKLLIQFQNNGVVDDSQLPKDRFSAERLKGVDSTLKIQPAKLEDSAVYLCASSLSRLSTDTQYFGPGTRLTVL.

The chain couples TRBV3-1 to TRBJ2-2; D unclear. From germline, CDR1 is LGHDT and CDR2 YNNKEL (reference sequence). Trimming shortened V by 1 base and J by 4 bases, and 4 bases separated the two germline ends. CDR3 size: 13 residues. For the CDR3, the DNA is TGTGCCAGCAGCCAAGTGGGCACCGGGGAGCTGTTTTTT. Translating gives CASSQVGTGELFF.

The CDR3: CATSDAGTSGIYNEQFF. CDR3 coding DNA: TGTGCCACCAGTGATGCCGGGACTAGCGGAATCTACAATGAGCAGTTCTTC. The rearrangement links TRBV24-1 to TRBJ2-1, with 11 bases identical to TRBD2. With V trimmed by 3 bases and J by 3 bases, 6 bases remained unmatched. The CDR3 has 17 residues. CDR1 and CDR2 (germline): KGHDR, SFDVKD.

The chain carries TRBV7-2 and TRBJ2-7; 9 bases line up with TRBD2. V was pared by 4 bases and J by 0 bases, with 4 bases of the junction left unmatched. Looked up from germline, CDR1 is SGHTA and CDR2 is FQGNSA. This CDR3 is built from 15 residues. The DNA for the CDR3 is TGTGCCAGCAGCTCTAGCGGGGTGAGCTCCTACGAGCAGTACTTC. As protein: CASSSSGVSSYEQYF.

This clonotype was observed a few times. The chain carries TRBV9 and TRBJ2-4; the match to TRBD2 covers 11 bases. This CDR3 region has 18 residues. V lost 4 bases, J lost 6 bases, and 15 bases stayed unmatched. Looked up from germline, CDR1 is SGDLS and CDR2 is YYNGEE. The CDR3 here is CASSLMTGTSGDGNIQYF. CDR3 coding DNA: TGTGCCAGCAGCCTGATGACCGGGACTAGCGGAGACGGAAACATTCAGTACTTC. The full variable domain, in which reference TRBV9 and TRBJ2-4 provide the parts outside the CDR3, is DSGVTQTPKHLITATGQRVTLRCSPRSGDLSVYWYQQSLDQGLQFLIQYYNGEERAKGNILERFSAQQFPDLHSELNLSSLELGDSALYFCASSLMTGTSGDGNIQYFGAGTRLSVL.

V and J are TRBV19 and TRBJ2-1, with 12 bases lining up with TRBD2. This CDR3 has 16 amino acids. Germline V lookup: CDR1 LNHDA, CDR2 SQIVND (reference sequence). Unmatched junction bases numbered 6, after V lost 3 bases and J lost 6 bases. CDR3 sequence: CASSILTSGSFNEQFF. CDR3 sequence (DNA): TGTGCCAGTAGTATCCTGACTAGCGGGAGTTTCAATGAGCAGTTCTTC.

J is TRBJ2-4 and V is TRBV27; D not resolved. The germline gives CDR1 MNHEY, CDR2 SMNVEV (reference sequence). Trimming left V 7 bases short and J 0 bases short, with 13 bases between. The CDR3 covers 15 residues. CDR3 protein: CASKGSDIAKNIQYF. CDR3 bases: TGTGCCAGCAAAGGCAGCGATATAGCCAAAAACATTCAGTACTTC.

The CDR3: CSAITTLAGALDTQYF. DNA of the CDR3: TGCAGTGCTATCACAACCCTAGCGGGGGCATTGGATACGCAGTATTTT. The J gene is TRBJ2-3, the V gene TRBV20-1, with TRBD2 matching 10 bases. The CDR3 has 16 amino acids. J gave up 6 bases and V 4 bases, and 13 bases lay outside the gene matches. Germline CDR1 and CDR2: DFQATT and SNEGSKA (reference sequence).

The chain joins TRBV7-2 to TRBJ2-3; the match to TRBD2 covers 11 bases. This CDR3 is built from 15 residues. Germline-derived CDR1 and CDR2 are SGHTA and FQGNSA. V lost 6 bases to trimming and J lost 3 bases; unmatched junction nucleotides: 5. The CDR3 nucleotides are TGTGCCAGCAGTCACACTAGCGGGAGAACAGATACGCAGTATTTT. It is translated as CASSHTSGRTDTQYF.